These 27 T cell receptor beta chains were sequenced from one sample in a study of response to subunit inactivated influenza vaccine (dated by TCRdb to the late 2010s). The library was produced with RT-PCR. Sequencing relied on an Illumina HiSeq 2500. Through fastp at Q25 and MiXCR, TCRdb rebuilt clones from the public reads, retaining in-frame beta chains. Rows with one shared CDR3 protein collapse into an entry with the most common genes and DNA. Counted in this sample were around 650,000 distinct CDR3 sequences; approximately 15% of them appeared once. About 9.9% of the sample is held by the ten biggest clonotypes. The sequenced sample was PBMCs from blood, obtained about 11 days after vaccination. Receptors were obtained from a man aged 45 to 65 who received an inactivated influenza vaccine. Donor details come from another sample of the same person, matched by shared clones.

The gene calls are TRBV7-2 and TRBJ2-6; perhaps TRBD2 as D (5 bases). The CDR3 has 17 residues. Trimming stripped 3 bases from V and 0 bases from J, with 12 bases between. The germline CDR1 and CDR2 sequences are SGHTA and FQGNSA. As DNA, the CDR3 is TGTGCCAGCAGCTTTGAGGGTTTTTTCTCTGGGGCCAACGTCCTGACTTTC. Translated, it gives CASSFEGFFSGANVLTF.

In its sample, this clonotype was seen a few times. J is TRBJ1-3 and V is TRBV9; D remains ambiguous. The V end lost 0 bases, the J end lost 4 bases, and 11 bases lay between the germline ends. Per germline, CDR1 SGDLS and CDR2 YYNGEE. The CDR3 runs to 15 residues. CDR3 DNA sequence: TGTGCCAGCAGCGTAGATTTGACACCAGGAAACACCATATATTTT. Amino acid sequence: CASSVDLTPGNTIYF.

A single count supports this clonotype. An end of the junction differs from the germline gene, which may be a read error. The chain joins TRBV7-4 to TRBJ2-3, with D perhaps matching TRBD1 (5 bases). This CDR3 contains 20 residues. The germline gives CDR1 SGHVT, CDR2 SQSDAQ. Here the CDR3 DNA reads TGTACCAGCAGCCTTAAATTAATACTACGCAGGGAAGAGGGCACAGATACGCAGTATTTT. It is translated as CTSSLKLILRREEGTDTQYF.

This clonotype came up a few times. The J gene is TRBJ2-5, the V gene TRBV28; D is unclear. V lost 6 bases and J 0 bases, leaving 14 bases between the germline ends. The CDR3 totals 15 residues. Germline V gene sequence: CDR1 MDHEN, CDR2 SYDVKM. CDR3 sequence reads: CASSQPPGYQETQYF. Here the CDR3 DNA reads TGTGCCAGCAGCCAGCCGCCCGGGTACCAAGAGACCCAGTACTTC.

The CDR3 nucleotides read TGTGCCAGCAGCCAAGATATGGGCGCTGCCTATGGCTACACCTTC. As protein: CASSQDMGAAYGYTF. The chain employs TRBV14 and TRBJ1-2, with no clear D. CDR1 and CDR2 from the germline V gene are SGHDN and FVKESK. The germline V and J ends were trimmed by 0 bases and 4 bases, with 12 bases remaining between them. The CDR3 is made up of 15 amino acids.

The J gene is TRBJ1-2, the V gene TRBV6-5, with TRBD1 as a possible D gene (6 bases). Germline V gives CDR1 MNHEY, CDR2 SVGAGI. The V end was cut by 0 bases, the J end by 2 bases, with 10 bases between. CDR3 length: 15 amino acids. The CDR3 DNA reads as TGTGCCAGCAGTTACTCGGTCGGACAGAACTATGGCTACACCTTC. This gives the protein CASSYSVGQNYGYTF.

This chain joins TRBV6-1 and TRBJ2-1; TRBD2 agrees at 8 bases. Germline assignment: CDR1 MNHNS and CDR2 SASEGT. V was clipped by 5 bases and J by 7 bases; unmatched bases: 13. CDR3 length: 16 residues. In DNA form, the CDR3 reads TGTGCCAGCAGTCCTAGCGCGGGAGGTTATTGGAATGAGCAGTTCTTC. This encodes CASSPSAGGYWNEQFF.

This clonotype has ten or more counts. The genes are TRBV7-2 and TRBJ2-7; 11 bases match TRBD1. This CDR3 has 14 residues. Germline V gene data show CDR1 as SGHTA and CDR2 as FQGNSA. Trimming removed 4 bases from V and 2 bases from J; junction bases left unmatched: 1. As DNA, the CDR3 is TGTGCCAGCAGCTGGACAGGGGGCGCCTACGAGCAGTACTTC. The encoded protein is CASSWTGGAYEQYF.

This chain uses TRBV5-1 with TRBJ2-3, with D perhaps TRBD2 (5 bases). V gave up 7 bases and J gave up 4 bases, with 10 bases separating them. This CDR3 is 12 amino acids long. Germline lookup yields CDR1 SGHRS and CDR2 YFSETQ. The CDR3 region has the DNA TGCGCCAGCGGGAGTCCCGCAGATACGCAGTATTTT. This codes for CASGSPADTQYF.

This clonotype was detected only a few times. The CDR3 is CATSTGQGGHYEQYF. CDR3 nucleotides: TGTGCCACCAGCACGGGACAGGGGGGGCACTACGAGCAGTACTTC. V is TRBV15 and J is TRBJ2-7, with 11 bases lining up with TRBD1. Trimming cost V 4 bases and J 3 bases; bases outside gene matches: 5. CDR1 is LNHNV and CDR2 is YYDKDF in the germline V gene (reference sequence). The CDR3 is made up of 15 amino acids.

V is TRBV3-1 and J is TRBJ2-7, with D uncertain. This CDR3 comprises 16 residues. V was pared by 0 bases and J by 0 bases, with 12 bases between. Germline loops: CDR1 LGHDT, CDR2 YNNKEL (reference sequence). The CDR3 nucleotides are TGTGCCAGCAGCCAAGATTTGGTAAAAAGCTCCTACGAGCAGTACTTC. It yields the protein CASSQDLVKSSYEQYF.

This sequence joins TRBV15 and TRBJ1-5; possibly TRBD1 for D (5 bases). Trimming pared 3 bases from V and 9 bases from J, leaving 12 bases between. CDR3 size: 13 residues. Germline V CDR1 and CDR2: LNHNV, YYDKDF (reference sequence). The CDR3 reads CATSRDILGPQHF. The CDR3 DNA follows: TGTGCCACCAGCAGGGACATTCTCGGGCCCCAGCATTTT.

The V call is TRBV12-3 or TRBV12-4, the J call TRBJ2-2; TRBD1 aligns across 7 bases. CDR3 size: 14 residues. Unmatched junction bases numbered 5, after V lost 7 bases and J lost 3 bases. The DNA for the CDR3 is TGTGCCAGCAAGCCTGGGACAGACACCGGGGAGCTGTTTTTT. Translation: CASKPGTDTGELFF.

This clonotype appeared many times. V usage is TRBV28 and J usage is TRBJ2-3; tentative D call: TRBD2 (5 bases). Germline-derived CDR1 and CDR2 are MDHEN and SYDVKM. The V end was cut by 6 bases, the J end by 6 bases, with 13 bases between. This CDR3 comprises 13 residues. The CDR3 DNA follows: TGTGCCAGCAGCCCCGGAGGACGGGATACGCAGTATTTT. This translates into CASSPGGRDTQYF.

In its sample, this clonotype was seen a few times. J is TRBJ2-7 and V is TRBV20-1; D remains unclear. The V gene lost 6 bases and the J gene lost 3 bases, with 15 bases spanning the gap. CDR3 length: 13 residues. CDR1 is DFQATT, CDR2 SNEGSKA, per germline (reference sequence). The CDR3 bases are TGCAGTGCCTCCGGCGACTTATTCTACGAGCAGTACTTC. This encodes CSASGDLFYEQYF.

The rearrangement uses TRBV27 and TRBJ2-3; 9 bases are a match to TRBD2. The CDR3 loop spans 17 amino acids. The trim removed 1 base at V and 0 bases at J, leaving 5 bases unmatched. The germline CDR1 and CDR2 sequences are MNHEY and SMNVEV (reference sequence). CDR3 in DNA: TGTGCCAGCAGTTTATACTGGCGGGAGGGTAGCACAGATACGCAGTATTTT. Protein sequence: CASSLYWREGSTDTQYF.

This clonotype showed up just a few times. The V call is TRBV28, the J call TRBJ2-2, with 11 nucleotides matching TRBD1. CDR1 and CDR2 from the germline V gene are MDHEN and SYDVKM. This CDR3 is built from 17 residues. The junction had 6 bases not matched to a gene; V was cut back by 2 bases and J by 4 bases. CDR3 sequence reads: CASSLNGQGAGTGELFF. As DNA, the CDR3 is TGTGCCAGCAGTTTAAACGGACAGGGGGCGGGCACCGGGGAGCTGTTTTTT.

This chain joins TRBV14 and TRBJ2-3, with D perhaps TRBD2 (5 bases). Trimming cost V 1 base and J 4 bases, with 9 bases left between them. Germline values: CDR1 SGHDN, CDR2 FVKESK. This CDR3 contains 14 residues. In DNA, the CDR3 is TGTGCCAGCAGCCAAGGTTTCGGGGCAGATACGCAGTATTTT. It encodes CASSQGFGADTQYF.

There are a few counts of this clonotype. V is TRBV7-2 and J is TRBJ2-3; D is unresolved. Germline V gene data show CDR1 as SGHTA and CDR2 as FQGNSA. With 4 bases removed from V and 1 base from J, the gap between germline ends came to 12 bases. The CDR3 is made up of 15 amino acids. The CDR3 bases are TGTGCCAGCAGCTCGCAAGATTTGGGCACAGATACGCAGTATTTT. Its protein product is CASSSQDLGTDTQYF. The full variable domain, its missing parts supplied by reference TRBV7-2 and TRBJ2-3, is GAGVSQSPSNKVTEKGKDVELRCDPISGHTALYWYRQSLGQGLEFLIYFQGNSAPDKSGLPSDRFSAERTGGSVSTLTIQRTQQEDSAVYLCASSSQDLGTDTQYFGPGTRLTVL.

The DNA for the CDR3 is TGTGCCAGCAGCTTATGGGGGGAGGAGCAGTACTTC. Translating it yields CASSLWGEEQYF. The J gene is TRBJ2-7, the V gene TRBV13, with D possibly TRBD2 on 6 matching bases. CDR3 length: 12 amino acids. V lost 2 bases to trimming and J lost 7 bases, with 9 bases between them. The germline CDR1 and CDR2 sequences are PRHDT and FYEKMQ (reference sequence).

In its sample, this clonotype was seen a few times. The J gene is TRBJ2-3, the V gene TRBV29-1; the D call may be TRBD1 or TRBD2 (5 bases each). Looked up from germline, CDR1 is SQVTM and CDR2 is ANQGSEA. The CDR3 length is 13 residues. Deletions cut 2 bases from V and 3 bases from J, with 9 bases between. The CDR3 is CSVESGQTDTQYF. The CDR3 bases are TGCAGCGTTGAATCGGGGCAGACAGATACGCAGTATTTT.

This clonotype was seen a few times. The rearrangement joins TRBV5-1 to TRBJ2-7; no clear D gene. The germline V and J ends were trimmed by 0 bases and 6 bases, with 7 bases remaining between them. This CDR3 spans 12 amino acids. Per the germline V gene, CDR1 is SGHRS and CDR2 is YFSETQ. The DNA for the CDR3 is TGCGCCAGCAGCTTGGAGGCAGGCGAGCAGTACTTC. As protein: CASSLEAGEQYF.

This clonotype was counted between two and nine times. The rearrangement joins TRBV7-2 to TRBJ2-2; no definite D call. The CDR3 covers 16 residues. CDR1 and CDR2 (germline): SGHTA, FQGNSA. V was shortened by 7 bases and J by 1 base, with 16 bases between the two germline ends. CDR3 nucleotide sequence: TGTGCCAGCAAGCTTCAAGCTTCGGGGAACACCGGGGAGCTGTTTTTT. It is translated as CASKLQASGNTGELFF.

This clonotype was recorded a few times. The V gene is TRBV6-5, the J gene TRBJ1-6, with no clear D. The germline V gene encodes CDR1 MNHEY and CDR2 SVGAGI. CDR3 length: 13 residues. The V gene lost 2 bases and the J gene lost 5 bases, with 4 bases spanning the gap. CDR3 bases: TGTGCCAGCAGTTACCAGCATAATTCACCCCTCCACTTT. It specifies CASSYQHNSPLHF.

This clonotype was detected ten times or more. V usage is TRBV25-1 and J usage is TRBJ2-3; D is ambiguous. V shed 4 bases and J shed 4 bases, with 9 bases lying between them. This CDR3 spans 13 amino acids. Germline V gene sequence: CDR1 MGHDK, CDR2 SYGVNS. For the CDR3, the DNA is TGTGCCAGCAGTGTCGGTGTTGCAGATACGCAGTATTTT. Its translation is CASSVGVADTQYF.

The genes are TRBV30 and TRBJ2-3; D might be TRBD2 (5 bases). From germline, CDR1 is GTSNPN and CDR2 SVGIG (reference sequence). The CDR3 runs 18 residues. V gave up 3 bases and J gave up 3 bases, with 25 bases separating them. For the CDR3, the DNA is TGTGCCTGGAGCGCCCCTCCTCTTAGGGAGAGGTCTACAGATACGCAGTATTTT. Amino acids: CAWSAPPLRERSTDTQYF.

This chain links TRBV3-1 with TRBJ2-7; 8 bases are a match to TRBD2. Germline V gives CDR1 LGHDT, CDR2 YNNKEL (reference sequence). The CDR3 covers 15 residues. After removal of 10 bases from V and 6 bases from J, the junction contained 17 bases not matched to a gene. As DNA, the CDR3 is TGTGCCACCTGCCAAGAACCGACTAGCGTCTTCGAGCAGTACTTC. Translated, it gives CATCQEPTSVFEQYF.